These 22 T cell receptor beta chains originate from one sample sequenced in a study of blood T cell repertoires in COVID-19. Measured with immunoSEQ multiplex PCR; TCRdb has only the in-frame clones, and not every one. The data contain around 450,000 clones, around 89% of them seen just once; the ten biggest clones take up 4% to 5.5%. Material: peripheral blood. All receptors derive from a woman between 25 and 40 years old with acute or convalescent COVID-19.

The rearrangement links TRBV4-1 to TRBJ2-2; no firm D call. Germline V lookup: CDR1 MGHRA, CDR2 YSYEKL. V was trimmed by 1 base and J by 5 bases, leaving 5 bases between them. The CDR3 contains 13 residues. The CDR3 is CASSQGQTGELFF. The CDR3 DNA follows: TGCGCCAGCAGCCAAGGCCAGACCGGGGAGCTGTTTTTT.

The rearrangement joins TRBV7-8 to TRBJ2-3, with D possibly TRBD2 on 6 matching bases. Trimming took 2 bases from V and 0 from J, leaving 9 bases between them. Germline V lookup: CDR1 SGHVS, CDR2 FQNEAQ. The CDR3 sequence is 15 residues long. CDR3 DNA: TGTGCCAGCAGCTTAACGGGGGTTAGCACAGATACGCAGTATTTT. Amino acid sequence: CASSLTGVSTDTQYF.

The chain links TRBV6-2 or TRBV6-3 to TRBJ2-4; weak D call: TRBD1 (5 bases). V was cut by 6 bases and J by 7 bases, with 19 bases left in between. Germline V gives CDR1 MNHEY, CDR2 SVGEGT. The CDR3 covers 15 residues. This chain's CDR3 is CASSRSHRSGNIQYF. The CDR3 bases are TGTGCCAGCAGCCGGAGTCACAGGTCTGGGAACATTCAGTACTTC.

The chain carries TRBV6-6 and TRBJ2-7; perhaps TRBD2 as D (5 bases). This CDR3 comprises 17 residues. CDR1 MNHNY and CDR2 SVGAGI come from the germline V gene (reference sequence). The ends were cut back, 5 bases at V and 6 bases at J, with 26 bases in the middle. DNA for the CDR3: TGTGCCAGCAGTCCTACCATAAACGGACTCTACATAGGCGAGCAGTACTTC. Translation gives CASSPTINGLYIGEQYF.

V usage is TRBV27 and J usage is TRBJ1-5; 7 bases are a match to TRBD1. V shed 5 bases, J shed 0 bases, and the junction held 7 bases outside the gene matches. Germline V gives CDR1 MNHEY, CDR2 SMNVEV (reference sequence). The CDR3 has 16 residues. This CDR3 reads CASSPRTGDSNQPQHF. CDR3 coding DNA: TGTGCCAGCAGTCCAAGGACAGGAGATAGCAATCAGCCCCAGCATTTT.

This clone was seen a single time. CDR3 in amino acids: CASSQRVGGSTTDTQYF. CDR3 DNA sequence: TGTGCCAGCAGCCAAAGGGTGGGCGGGTCAACCACAGATACGCAGTATTTT. J is TRBJ2-3 and V is TRBV7-3, with D perhaps matching TRBD2 (5 bases). This CDR3 contains 17 residues. Germline V CDR1 and CDR2: SGHTA, FQGTGA. The V gene lost 5 bases and the J gene lost 2 bases, with 20 bases spanning the gap.

This chain connects TRBV6-4 to TRBJ2-3, with 10 bases fitting TRBD2. The germline V gene encodes CDR1 MRHNA and CDR2 SNTAGT. CDR3 length: 15 residues. V shed 7 bases and J 6 bases; nucleotides not matched to a gene: 10. Here the CDR3 reads CASTPSAGGMDTQYF. In DNA form, the CDR3 reads TGTGCCAGCACCCCCTCAGCGGGGGGGATGGATACGCAGTATTTT.

V gene TRBV19 combines with J gene TRBJ2-1; 11 nucleotides match TRBD2. The trim removed 6 bases at V and 12 bases at J, leaving 10 bases unmatched. Per the germline V gene, CDR1 is LNHDA and CDR2 is SQIVND (reference sequence). This CDR3 region has 14 residues. The CDR3 bases are TGTGCCAGTAGGCCTAGCGGGGGGATCGCGGGGCAGTTCTTC. As protein: CASRPSGGIAGQFF.

This chain joins TRBV28 and TRBJ1-5; perhaps TRBD1 as D (5 bases). CDR3 size: 15 residues. CDR1 is MDHEN, CDR2 SYDVKM, per germline. V lost 7 bases, J lost 2 bases, and 15 bases lay in between. The CDR3 coding sequence is TGTGCCAGCACCCTCGGGGGTTTTGGCAATCAGCCCCAGCATTTT. It is translated as CASTLGGFGNQPQHF.

About this clone: At one of its ends the junction is not consistent with the germline gene, which may arise from a read error. The chain has TRBV5-6 and TRBJ2-2; 11 positions match TRBD1. The CDR3 has 17 amino acids. Looked up from germline, CDR1 is SGHDT and CDR2 is YYEEEE. CDR3 nucleotides: TGTGCCAGCAGCTTGGTGGGACAGGGGGGGAACGCCGGGGAGCTGTTTTTT. Translating gives CASSLVGQGGNAGELFF.

The chain recombines TRBV7-6 with TRBJ2-7; 10 nucleotides align to TRBD2. Germline V gene lookup returns CDR1 SGHVS and CDR2 FNYEAQ. Trimming took 0 bases from V and 1 from J; bases not matched to a gene: 12. The CDR3 sequence is 19 residues long. The chain's CDR3 is CASSLAVGLLAGTSYEQYF. The CDR3 bases are TGTGCCAGCAGCTTAGCGGTCGGCTTACTAGCGGGGACGTCCTACGAGCAGTACTTC. Combining the CDR3 with reference TRBV7-6 and TRBJ2-7 gives the whole variable domain GAGVSQSPRYKVTKRGQDVALRCDPISGHVSLYWYRQALGQGPEFLTYFNYEAQQDKSGLPNDRFSAERPEGSISTLTIQRTEQRDSAMYRCASSLAVGLLAGTSYEQYFGPGTRLTVT.

The chain has TRBV6-5 and TRBJ1-2, with TRBD1 as a possible D gene (5 bases). The CDR3 runs 15 residues. Deletions cut 4 bases from V and 4 bases from J, with 16 bases between. CDR1 and CDR2 (germline): MNHEY, SVGAGI. CDR3 protein: CASSSGPRGGYGYTF. The CDR3 DNA reads as TGTGCCAGCAGTTCCGGTCCCCGGGGGGGCTATGGCTACACCTTC.

To note about this clone: The junction does not match germline at one end; this may be a read error. V is TRBV29-1 and J is TRBJ2-3; 7 bases are shared with TRBD1. Germline-derived CDR1 and CDR2 are SQVTM and ANQGSEA. The CDR3 runs 15 residues. The CDR3 DNA is TGCAGCGTCGAAGGGAGTAAACAGGGGCTTGATACGCAGTATTTT. It is translated as CSVEGSKQGLDTQYF.

This clone was counted at least ten times. V and J are TRBV3-1 (or the pseudogene TRBV3-2) and TRBJ2-5; 8 nucleotides line up with TRBD2. V dropped 5 bases and J dropped 4; count of bases not matched to a gene: 12. Per the germline V gene, CDR1 is LGHDT and CDR2 is YNNKEL (reference sequence). The CDR3 is 16 amino acids. This CDR3 reads CASSSPLAGTGETQYF. The CDR3 DNA sequence: TGTGCCAGCAGCTCACCCTTAGCGGGGACGGGAGAGACCCAGTACTTC.

The CDR3 is CASLPWGEGDTEAFF. DNA for the CDR3: TGTGCCAGCCTACCCTGGGGGGAGGGTGACACTGAAGCTTTCTTT. V gene TRBV6-5 combines with J gene TRBJ1-1; TRBD1 is a possible D gene (5 bases). The V gene lost 8 bases and the J gene lost 3 bases, with 19 bases spanning the gap. CDR1 is MNHEY, CDR2 SVGAGI, per germline. The CDR3 loop spans 15 amino acids.

V is TRBV3-1 (or the pseudogene TRBV3-2) and J is TRBJ2-3; TRBD1 aligns across 7 bases. J was trimmed by 4 bases and V by 2 bases; bases with no gene match: 6. The germline V gene encodes CDR1 LGHDT and CDR2 YNNKEL (reference sequence). The CDR3 spans 15 residues. The CDR3 is CASSQSHRGSDTQYF. CDR3 DNA: TGTGCCAGCAGCCAAAGTCACAGGGGATCAGATACGCAGTATTTT.

Regarding this clone: The junction shows a germline mismatch at one end, possibly a read error. The V gene is TRBV6-5, the J gene TRBJ1-6; no definite D call. CDR1 is MNHEY, CDR2 SVGAGI, per germline. The CDR3 is 11 residues long. The CDR3 DNA sequence: TGTGCCAGCGGTTCGGTACAGCTTGAAAAATTT. This translates into CASGSVQLEKF.

V usage is TRBV3-1 (or the pseudogene TRBV3-2) and J usage is TRBJ2-7, with D maybe TRBD2 (6 bases). V lost 4 bases and J 3 bases, leaving 10 bases between the germline ends. The CDR3 length is 13 residues. Germline V gene sequence: CDR1 LGHDT, CDR2 YNNKEL (reference sequence). DNA for the CDR3: TGTGCCAGCAGCCCGGGGGAGAACTACGAGCAGTACTTC. Translation: CASSPGENYEQYF.

This chain connects TRBV4-2 to TRBJ1-5, with D tentatively TRBD1 (5 bases). Trimming took 0 bases from V and 4 from J, leaving 10 bases between them. CDR1 is LGHNA, CDR2 YNFKEQ, per germline. CDR3 length equals 15 residues. This CDR3 reads CASSQESGRNQPQHF. In DNA, the CDR3 is TGTGCCAGCAGCCAAGAATCAGGGAGGAATCAGCCCCAGCATTTT.

This clone appeared a single time. The V gene is TRBV12-5, the J gene TRBJ2-7; a weak D match, TRBD1 (7 bases). Looked up from germline, CDR1 is LGHNT and CDR2 is FRNRAP. The CDR3 is made up of 18 amino acids. The V gene lost 1 base and the J gene lost 2 bases, with 21 bases spanning the gap. The CDR3: CASGLGEKTGRFAYEQYF. The CDR3 nucleotides read TGTGCTAGTGGTTTGGGGGAAAAGACAGGGAGGTTCGCCTACGAGCAGTACTTC.

This sequence joins TRBV6-1 and TRBJ1-1, with D possibly matching TRBD1 (5 bases). Trimming stripped 2 bases from V and 5 bases from J, with 12 bases between. The germline V gene encodes CDR1 MNHNS and CDR2 SASEGT. This CDR3 has 14 residues. Here the CDR3 DNA reads TGTGCCAGCAGTGAAAAGGGGCCTTTTACTGAAGCTTTCTTT. Translation: CASSEKGPFTEAFF.

The V call is TRBV24-1, the J call TRBJ1-2; the match to TRBD1 covers 7 bases. This CDR3 comprises 14 residues. Trimming removed 4 bases from V and 2 bases from J; junction bases left unmatched: 3. CDR1 and CDR2 (germline): KGHDR, SFDVKD. The CDR3 DNA is TGTGCCACCAGTGACACACAGGGGAACTATGGCTACACCTTC. Residues: CATSDTQGNYGYTF.